Sequencing of this T cell receptor (beta chain) was carried out in a study of preoperative IRX-2 immunotherapy in early breast cancer. The germline V gene has CDR1 SGHTA and CDR2 FQGTGA. This CDR3 is 15 amino acids long. The V end was cut by 1 base, the J end by 3 bases, with 10 bases between. Sequenced by immunoSEQ multiplex PCR; TCRdb stores in-frame clones only, minus some. The repertoire holds around 34,000 clones, with over 90% as singletons. Treatment noted: preoperative locoregional IRX-2 cytokine immunotherapy. Samples came from a phase Ib trial of preoperative locoregional IRX-2 cytokine immunotherapy.

This sample was taken from a patient treated with IRX-2 immunotherapy. The V call is TRBV7-3, the J call TRBJ2-1, with D perhaps matching TRBD1 (6 bases). The sequence was obtained from a human donor with breast cancer. For the CDR3, the DNA is TGTGCCAGCAGCTTAAACCGGGACATCTACAATGAGCAGTTCTTC. It encodes CASSLNRDIYNEQFF.